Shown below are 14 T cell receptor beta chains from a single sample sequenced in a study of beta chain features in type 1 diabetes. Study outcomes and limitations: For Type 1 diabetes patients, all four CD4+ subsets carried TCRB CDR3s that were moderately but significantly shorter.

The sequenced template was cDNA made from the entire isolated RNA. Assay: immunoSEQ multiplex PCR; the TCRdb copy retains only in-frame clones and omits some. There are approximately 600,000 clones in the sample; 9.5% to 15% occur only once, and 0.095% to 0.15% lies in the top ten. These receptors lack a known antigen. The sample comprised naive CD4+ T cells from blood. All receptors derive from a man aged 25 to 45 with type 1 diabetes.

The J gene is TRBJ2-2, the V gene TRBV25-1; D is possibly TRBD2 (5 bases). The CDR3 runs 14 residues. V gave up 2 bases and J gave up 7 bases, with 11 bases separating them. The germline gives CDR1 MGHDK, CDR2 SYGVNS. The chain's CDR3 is CASSEPSRGGELFF. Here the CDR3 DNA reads TGTGCCAGCAGTGAACCCTCCCGGGGCGGGGAGCTGTTTTTT. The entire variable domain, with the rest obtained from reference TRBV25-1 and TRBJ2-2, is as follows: EADIYQTPRYLVIGTGKKITLECSQTMGHDKMYWYQQDPGMELHLIHYSYGVNSTEKGDLSSESTVSRIRTEHFPLTLESARPSHTSQYLCASSEPSRGGELFFGEGSRLTVL.

The CDR3 DNA reads as TGTGCCAGCCGTATTCGCAGCGAGCAGTACTTC. It is translated as CASRIRSEQYF. The V gene is TRBV21-1, the J gene TRBJ2-7; the table gives TRBD1 as D, unverified against the DNA. TRBV21-1 constitutes a pseudogene. The CDR3 spans 11 residues.

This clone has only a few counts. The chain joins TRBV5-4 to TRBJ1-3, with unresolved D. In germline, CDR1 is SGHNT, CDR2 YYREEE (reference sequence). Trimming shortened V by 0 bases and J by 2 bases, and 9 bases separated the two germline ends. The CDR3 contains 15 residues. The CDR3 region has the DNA TGTGCCAGCAGCTTGGCACAGTCGACTGGAAACACCATATATTTT. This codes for CASSLAQSTGNTIYF.

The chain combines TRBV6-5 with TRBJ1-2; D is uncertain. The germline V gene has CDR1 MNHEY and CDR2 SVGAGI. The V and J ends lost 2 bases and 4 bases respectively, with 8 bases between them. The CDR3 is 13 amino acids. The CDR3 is CASSYEPIYGYTF. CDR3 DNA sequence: TGTGCCAGCAGTTACGAACCGATCTATGGCTACACCTTC.

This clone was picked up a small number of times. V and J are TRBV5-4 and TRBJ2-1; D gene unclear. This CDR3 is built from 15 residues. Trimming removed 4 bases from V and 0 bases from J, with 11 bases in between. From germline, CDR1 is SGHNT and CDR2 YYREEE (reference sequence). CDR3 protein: CASSIDLSSYNEQFF. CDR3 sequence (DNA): TGTGCCAGCAGCATAGACCTGAGCTCCTACAATGAGCAGTTCTTC. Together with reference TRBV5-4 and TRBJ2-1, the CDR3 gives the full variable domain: ETGVTQSPTHLIKTRGQQVTLRCSSQSGHNTVSWYQQALGQGPQFIFQYYREEENGRGNFPPRFSGLQFPNYSSELNVNALELDDSALYLCASSIDLSSYNEQFFGPGTRLTVL.

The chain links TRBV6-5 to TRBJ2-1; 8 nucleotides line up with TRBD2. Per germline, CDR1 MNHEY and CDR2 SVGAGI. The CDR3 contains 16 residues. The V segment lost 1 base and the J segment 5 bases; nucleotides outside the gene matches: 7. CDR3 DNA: TGTGCCAGCAGTTACTGGCGGGGGGCCAAGGACAATGAGCAGTTCTTC. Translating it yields CASSYWRGAKDNEQFF.

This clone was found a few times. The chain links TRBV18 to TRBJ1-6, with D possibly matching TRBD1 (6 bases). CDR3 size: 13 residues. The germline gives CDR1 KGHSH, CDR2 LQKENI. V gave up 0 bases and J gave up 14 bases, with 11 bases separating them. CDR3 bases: TGTGCCAGCTCACCACCAATGACAGGAGCCCTCCACTTT. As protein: CASSPPMTGALHF.

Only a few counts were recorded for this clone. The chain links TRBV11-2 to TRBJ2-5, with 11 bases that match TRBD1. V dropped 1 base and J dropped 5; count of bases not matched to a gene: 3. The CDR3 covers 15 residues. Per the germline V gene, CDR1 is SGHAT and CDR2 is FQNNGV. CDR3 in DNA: TGTGCCAGCAGCTTAGGGACAGGGGGCTACGAGACCCAGTACTTC. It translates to CASSLGTGGYETQYF.

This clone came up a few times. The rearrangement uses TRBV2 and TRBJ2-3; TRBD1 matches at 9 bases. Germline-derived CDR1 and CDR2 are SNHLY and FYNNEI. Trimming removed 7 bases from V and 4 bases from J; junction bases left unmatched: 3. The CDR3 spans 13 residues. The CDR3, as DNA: TGTGCCAGCAAGGGACAGGGCCCAGATACGCAGTATTTT. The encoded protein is CASKGQGPDTQYF.

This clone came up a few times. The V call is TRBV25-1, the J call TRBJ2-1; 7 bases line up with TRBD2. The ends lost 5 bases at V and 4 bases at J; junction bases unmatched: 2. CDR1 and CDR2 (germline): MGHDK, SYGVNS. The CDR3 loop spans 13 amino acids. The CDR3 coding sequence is TGTGCCAGCAGTAGGGAGGGATACAATGAGCAGTTCTTC. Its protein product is CASSREGYNEQFF.

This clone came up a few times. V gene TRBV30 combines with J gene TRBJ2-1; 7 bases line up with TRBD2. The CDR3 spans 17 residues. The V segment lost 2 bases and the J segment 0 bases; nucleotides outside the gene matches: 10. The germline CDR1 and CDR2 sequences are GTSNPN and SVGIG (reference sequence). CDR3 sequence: CAWSPWRETSSYNEQFF. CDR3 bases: TGTGCCTGGAGTCCATGGCGGGAGACGAGCTCCTACAATGAGCAGTTCTTC.

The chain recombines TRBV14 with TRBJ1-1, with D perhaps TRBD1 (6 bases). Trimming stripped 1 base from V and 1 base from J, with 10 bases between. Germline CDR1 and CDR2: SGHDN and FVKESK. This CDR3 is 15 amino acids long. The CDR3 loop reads CASSQVGAGNTEAFF. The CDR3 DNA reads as TGTGCCAGCAGCCAAGTGGGGGCAGGGAACACTGAAGCTTTCTTT. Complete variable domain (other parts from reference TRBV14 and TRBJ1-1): EAGVTQFPSHSVIEKGQTVTLRCDPISGHDNLYWYRRVMGKEIKFLLHFVKESKQDESGMPNNRFLAERTGGTYSTLKVQPAELEDSGVYFCASSQVGAGNTEAFFGQGTRLTVV.

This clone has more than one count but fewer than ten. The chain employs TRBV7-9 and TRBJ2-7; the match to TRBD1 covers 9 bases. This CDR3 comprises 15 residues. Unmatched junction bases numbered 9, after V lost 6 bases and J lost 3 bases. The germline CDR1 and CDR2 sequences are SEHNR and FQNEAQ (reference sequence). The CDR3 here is CASRSGTGKFYEQYF. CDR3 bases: TGTGCCAGCAGATCCGGGACAGGGAAATTCTACGAGCAGTACTTC.

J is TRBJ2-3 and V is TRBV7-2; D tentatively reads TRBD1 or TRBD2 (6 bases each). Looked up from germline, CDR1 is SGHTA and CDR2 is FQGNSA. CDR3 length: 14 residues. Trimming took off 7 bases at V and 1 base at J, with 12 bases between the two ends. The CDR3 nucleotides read TGTGCCAGCACCCACAGGGAGGGCACAGATACGCAGTATTTT. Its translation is CASTHREGTDTQYF.